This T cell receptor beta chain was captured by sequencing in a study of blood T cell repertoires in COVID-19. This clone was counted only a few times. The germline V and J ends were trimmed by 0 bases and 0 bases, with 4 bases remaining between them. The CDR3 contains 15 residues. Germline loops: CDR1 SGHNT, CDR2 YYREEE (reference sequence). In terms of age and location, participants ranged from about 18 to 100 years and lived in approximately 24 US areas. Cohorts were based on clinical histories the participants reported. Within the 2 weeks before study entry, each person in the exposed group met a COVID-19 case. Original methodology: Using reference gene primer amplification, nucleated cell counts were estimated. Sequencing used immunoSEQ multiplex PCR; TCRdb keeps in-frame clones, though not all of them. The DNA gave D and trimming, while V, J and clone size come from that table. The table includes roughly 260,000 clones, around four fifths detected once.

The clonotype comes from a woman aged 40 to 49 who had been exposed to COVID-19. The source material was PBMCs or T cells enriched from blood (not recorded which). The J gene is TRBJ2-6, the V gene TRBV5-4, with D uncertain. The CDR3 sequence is CASSLESSGANVLTF. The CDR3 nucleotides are TGTGCCAGCAGCTTGGAGAGCTCTGGGGCCAACGTCCTGACTTTC. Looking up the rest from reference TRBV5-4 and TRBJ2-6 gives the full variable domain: ETGVTQSPTHLIKTRGQQVTLRCSSQSGHNTVSWYQQALGQGPQFIFQYYREEENGRGNFPPRFSGLQFPNYSSELNVNALELDDSALYLCASSLESSGANVLTFGAGSRLTVL.